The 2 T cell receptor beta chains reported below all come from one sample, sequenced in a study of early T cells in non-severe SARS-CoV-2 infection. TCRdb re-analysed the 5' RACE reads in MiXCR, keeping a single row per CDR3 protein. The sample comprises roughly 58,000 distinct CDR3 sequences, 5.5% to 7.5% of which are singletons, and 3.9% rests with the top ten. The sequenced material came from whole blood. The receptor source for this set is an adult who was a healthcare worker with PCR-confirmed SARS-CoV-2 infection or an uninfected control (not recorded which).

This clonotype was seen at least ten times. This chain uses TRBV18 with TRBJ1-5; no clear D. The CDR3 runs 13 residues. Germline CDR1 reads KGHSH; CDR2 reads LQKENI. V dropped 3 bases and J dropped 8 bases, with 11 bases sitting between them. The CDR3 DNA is TGTGCCAGCTCACCCCCCGAAGGCGAGCCCCAGCATTTT. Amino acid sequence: CASSPPEGEPQHF.

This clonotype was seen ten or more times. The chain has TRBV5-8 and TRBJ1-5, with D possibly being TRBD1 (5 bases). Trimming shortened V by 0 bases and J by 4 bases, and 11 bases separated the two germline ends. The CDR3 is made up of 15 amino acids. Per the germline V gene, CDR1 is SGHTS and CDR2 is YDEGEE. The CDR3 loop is CASSLEGFPNQPQHF. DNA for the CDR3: TGTGCCAGCAGCTTGGAGGGGTTCCCAAATCAGCCCCAGCATTTT.